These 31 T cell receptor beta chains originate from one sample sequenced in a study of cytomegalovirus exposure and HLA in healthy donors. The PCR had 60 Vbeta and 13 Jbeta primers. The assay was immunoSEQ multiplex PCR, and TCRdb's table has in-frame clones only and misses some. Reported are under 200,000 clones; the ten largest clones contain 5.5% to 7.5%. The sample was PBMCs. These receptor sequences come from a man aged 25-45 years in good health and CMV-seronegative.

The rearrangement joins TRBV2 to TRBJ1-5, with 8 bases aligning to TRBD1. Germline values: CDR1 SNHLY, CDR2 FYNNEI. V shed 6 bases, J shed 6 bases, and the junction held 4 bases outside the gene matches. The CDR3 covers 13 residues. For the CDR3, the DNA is TGTGCCAGCAGGAATGGACAGGGTCAGCCCCAGCATTTT. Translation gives CASRNGQGQPQHF.

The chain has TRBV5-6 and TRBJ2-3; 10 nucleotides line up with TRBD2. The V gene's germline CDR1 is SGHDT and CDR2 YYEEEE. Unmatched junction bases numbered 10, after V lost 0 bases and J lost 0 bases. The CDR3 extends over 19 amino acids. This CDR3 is CASSLGPAGGLGSTDTQYF. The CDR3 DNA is TGTGCCAGCAGCTTGGGGCCAGCGGGGGGGCTGGGGAGCACAGATACGCAGTATTTT.

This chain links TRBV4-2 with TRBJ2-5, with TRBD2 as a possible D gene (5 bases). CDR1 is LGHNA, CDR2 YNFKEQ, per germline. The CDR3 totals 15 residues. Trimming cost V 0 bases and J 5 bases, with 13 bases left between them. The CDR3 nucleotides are TGTGCCAGCAGCCAAGAATCGGGGTTTTTCGAGACCCAGTACTTC. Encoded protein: CASSQESGFFETQYF.

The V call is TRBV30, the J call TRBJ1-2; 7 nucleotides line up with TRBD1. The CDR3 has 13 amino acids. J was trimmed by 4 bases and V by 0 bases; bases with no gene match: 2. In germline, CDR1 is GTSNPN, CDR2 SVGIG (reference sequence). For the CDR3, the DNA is TGTGCCTGGAGTGTACAGGGGACCTATGGCTACACCTTC. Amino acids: CAWSVQGTYGYTF.

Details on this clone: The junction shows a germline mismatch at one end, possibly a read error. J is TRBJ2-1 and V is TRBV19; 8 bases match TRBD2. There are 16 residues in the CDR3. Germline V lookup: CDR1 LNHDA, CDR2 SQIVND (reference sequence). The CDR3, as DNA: TGTGCCAGTAATATAGTTGGACTAGCAGCCTACAATGAGCAGTTCTTC. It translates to CASNIVGLAAYNEQFF.

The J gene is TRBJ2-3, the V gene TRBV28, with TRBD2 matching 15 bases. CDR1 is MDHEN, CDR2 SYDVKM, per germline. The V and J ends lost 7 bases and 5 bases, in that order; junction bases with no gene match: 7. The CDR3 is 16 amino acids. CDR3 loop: CASNPWTSGREDTQYF. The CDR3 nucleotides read TGTGCCAGCAATCCGTGGACTAGCGGGAGGGAAGATACGCAGTATTTT. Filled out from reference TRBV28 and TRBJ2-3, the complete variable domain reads DVKVTQSSRYLVKRTGEKVFLECVQDMDHENMFWYRQDPGLGLRLIYFSYDVKMKEKGDIPEGYSVSREKKERFSLILESASTNQTSMYLCASNPWTSGREDTQYFGPGTRLTVL.

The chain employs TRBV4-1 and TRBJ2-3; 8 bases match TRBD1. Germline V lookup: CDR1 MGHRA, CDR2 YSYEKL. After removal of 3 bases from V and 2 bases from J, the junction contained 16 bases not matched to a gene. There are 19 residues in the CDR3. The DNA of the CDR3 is TGCGCCAGCAGCCAGATAAATCTTAGGACAGGGAAAGACACAGATACGCAGTATTTT. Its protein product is CASSQINLRTGKDTDTQYF.

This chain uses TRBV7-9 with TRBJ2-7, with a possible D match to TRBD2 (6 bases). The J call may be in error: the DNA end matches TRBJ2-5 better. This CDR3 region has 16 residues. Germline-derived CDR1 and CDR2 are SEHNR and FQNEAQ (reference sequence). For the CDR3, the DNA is TGTGCCAGCAGCTTAGTCGTATCGGGGGTCGGGGAGACCCAGTACTTC. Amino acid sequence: CASSLVVSGVGETQYF.

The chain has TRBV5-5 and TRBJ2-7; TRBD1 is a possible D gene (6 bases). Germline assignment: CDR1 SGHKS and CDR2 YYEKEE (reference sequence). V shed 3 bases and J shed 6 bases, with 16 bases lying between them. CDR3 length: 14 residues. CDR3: CASSSDRPSAEQYF. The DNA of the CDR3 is TGTGCCAGCAGCTCCGACAGGCCTTCGGCCGAGCAGTACTTC.

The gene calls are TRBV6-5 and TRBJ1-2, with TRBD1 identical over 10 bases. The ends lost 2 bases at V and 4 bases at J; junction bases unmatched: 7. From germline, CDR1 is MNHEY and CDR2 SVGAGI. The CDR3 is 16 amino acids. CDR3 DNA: TGTGCCAGCAGTTACAGGATCCGGACAGGGGGCTATGGCTACACCTTC. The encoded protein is CASSYRIRTGGYGYTF.

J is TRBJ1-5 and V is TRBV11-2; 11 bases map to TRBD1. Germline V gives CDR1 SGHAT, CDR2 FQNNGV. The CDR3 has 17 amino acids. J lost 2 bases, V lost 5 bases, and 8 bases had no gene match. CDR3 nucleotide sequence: TGTGCCAGCAGCCAATCCCCGGGACAGGGGGGCAATCAGCCCCAGCATTTT. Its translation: CASSQSPGQGGNQPQHF.

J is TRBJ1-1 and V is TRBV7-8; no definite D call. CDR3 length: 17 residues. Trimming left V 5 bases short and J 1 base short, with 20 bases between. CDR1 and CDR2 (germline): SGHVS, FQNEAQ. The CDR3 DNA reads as TGTGCCAGCAGCCCCCCCTTTCGGTTTGGTGGGAACACTGAAGCTTTCTTT. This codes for CASSPPFRFGGNTEAFF. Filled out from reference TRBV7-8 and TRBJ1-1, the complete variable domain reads GAGVSQSPRYKVAKRGQDVALRCDPISGHVSLFWYQQALGQGPEFLTYFQNEAQLDKSGLPSDRFFAERPEGSVSTLKIQRTQQEDSAVYLCASSPPFRFGGNTEAFFGQGTRLTVV.

CDR3: CSVGRLMNTEAFF. The CDR3 DNA sequence: TGCAGCGTTGGCAGGCTCATGAACACTGAAGCTTTCTTT. The chain combines TRBV29-1 with TRBJ1-1; D gene unclear. Trimming took off 4 bases at V and 0 bases at J, with 9 bases between the two ends. The CDR3 sequence is 13 residues long. CDR1 is SQVTM and CDR2 is ANQGSEA in the germline V gene.

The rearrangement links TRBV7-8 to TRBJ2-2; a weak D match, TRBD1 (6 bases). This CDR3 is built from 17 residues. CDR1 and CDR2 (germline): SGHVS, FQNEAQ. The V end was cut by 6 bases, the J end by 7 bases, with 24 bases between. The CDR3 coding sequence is TGTGCCAGCAGACAAGACAGGCGAACCCCGACGGTCGGGGAGCTGTTTTTT. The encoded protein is CASRQDRRTPTVGELFF.

The CDR3 here is CASSYSSGGAREQFF. CDR3 in DNA: TGTGCCAGCAGTTACTCGAGCGGGGGGGCCCGAGAGCAGTTCTTC. The chain employs TRBV6-5 and TRBJ2-1, with 10 nucleotides matching TRBD2. The V gene's germline CDR1 is MNHEY and CDR2 SVGAGI. CDR3 length equals 15 residues. After removal of 0 bases from V and 10 bases from J, the junction contained 6 bases not matched to a gene.

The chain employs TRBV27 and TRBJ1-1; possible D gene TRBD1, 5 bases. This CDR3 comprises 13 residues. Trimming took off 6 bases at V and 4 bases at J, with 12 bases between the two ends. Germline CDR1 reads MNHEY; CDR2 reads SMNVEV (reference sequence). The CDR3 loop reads CASRRQISTEAFF. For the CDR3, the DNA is TGTGCCAGCAGGCGACAGATTAGCACTGAAGCTTTCTTT.

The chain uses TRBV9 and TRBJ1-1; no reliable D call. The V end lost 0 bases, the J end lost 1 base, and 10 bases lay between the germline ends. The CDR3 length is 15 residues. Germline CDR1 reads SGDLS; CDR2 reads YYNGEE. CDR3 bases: TGTGCCAGCAGCGTAGAAGTAGGAGGGAACACTGAAGCTTTCTTT. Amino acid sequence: CASSVEVGGNTEAFF.

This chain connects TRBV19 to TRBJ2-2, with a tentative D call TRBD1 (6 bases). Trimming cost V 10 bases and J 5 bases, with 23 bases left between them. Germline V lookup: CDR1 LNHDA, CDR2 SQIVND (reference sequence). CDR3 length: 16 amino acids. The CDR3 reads CATLKTGTRGTGELFF. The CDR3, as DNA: TGTGCCACCCTGAAAACCGGGACAAGGGGGACCGGGGAGCTGTTTTTT.

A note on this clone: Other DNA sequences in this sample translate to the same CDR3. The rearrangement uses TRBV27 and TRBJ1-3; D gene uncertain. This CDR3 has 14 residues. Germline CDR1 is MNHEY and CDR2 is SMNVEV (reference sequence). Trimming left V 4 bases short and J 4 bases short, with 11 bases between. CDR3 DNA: TGTGCCAGCAGTTCTCCGGGTTCCGGAAACACCATATATTTT. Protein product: CASSSPGSGNTIYF.

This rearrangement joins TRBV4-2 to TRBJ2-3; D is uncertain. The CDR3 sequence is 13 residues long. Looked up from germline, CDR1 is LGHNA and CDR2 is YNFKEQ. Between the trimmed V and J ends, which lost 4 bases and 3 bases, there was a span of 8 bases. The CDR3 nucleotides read TGTGCCAGCAGCCCCAGCGTTACAGATACGCAGTATTTT. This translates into CASSPSVTDTQYF.

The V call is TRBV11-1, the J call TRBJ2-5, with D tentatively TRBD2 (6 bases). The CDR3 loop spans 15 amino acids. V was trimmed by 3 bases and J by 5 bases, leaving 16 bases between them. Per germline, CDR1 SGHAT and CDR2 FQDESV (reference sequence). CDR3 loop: CASSFTGDFLETQYF. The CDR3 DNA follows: TGTGCCAGCAGCTTTACCGGGGACTTTTTGGAGACCCAGTACTTC. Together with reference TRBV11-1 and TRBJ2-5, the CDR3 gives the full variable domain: EAEVAQSPRYKITEKSQAVAFWCDPISGHATLYWYRQILGQGPELLVQFQDESVVDDSQLPKDRFSAERLKGVDSTLKIQPAELGDSAMYLCASSFTGDFLETQYFGPGTRLLVL.

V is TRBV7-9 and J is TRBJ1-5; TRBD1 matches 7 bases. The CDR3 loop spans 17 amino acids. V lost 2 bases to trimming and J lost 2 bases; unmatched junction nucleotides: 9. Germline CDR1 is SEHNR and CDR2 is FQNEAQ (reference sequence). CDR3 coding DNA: TGTGCCAGCAGCTTAATTAAGGAGGGGGCTGGCAATCAGCCCCAGCATTTT. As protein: CASSLIKEGAGNQPQHF.

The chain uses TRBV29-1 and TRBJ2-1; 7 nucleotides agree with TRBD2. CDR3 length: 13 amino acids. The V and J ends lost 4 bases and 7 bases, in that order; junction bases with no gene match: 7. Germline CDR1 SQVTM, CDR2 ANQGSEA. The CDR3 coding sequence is TGCAGCGTTGGGGGGGGAGGGACGAATGAGCAGTTCTTC. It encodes CSVGGGGTNEQFF.

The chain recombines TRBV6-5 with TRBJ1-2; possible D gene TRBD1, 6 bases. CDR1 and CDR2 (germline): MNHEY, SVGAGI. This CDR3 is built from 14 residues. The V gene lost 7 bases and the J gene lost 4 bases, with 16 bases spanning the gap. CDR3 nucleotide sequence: TGTGCCAGCACCCCCAGGGGTCACAGCTATGGCTACACCTTC. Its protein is CASTPRGHSYGYTF.

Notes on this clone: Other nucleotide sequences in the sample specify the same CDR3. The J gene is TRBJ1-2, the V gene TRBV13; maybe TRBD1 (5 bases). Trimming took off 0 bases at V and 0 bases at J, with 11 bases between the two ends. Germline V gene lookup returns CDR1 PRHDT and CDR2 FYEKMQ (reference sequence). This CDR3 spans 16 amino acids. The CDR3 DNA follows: TGTGCCAGCAGCTTAGGCCGGGGGAGAGCTAACTATGGCTACACCTTC. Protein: CASSLGRGRANYGYTF. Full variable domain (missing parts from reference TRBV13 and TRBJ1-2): AAGVIQSPRHLIKEKRETATLKCYPIPRHDTVYWYQQGPGQDPQFLISFYEKMQSDKGSIPDRFSAQQFSDYHSELNMSSLELGDSALYFCASSLGRGRANYGYTFGSGTRLTVV.

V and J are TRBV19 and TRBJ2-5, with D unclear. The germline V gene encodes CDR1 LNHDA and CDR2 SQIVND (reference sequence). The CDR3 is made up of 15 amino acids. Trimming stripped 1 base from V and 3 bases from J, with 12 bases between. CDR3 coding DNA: TGTGCCAGTAGTATAGTGGCGGTTTCAGAAGAGACCCAGTACTTC. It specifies CASSIVAVSEETQYF. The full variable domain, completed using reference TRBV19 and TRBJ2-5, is DGGITQSPKYLFRKEGQNVTLSCEQNLNHDAMYWYRQDPGQGLRLIYYSQIVNDFQKGDIAEGYSVSREKKESFPLTVTSAQKNPTAFYLCASSIVAVSEETQYFGPGTRLLVL.

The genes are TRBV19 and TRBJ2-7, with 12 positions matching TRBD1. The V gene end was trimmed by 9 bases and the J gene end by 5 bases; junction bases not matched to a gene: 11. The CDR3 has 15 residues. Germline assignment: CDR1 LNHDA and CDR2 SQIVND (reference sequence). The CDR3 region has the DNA TGTGCCAGCCACCCGGGACAGGGGGCTTTAGACGAGCAGTACTTC. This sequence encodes CASHPGQGALDEQYF.

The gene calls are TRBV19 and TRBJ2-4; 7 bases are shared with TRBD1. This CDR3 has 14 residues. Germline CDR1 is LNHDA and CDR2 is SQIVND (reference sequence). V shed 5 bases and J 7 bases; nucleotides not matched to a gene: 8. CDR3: CASSPNRGVNIQYF. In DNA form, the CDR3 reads TGTGCCAGTAGTCCTAACAGGGGTGTGAACATTCAGTACTTC. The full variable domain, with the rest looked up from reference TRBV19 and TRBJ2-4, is DGGITQSPKYLFRKEGQNVTLSCEQNLNHDAMYWYRQDPGQGLRLIYYSQIVNDFQKGDIAEGYSVSREKKESFPLTVTSAQKNPTAFYLCASSPNRGVNIQYFGAGTRLSVL.

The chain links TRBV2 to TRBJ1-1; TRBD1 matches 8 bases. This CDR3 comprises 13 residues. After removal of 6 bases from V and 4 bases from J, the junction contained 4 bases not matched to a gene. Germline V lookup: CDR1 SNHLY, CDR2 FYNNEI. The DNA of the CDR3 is TGTGCCAGCAGCTACAGGGGGGGCACTGAAGCTTTCTTT. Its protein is CASSYRGGTEAFF.

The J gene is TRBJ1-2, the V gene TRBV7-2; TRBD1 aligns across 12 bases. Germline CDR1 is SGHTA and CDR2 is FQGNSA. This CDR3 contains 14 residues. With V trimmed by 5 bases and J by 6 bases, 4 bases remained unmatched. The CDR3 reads CASSPGTGGDGYTF. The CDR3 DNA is TGTGCCAGCAGCCCCGGGACAGGGGGCGATGGCTACACCTTC.

The CDR3 loop is CASSQVLSQAGRGYTF. The CDR3 DNA sequence: TGCGCCAGCAGCCAAGTTTTAAGCCAGGCTGGTCGTGGCTACACCTTC. V usage is TRBV4-1 and J usage is TRBJ1-2; D gene ambiguous. There are 16 residues in the CDR3. Germline values: CDR1 MGHRA, CDR2 YSYEKL. Trimming removed 1 base from V and 7 bases from J, with 19 bases in between.